One sample yielded the 3 T cell receptor beta chains listed below, sequenced in a study of cytomegalovirus exposure and HLA in healthy donors. The PCR used 60 Vbeta and 13 Jbeta primers. Sequenced by immunoSEQ multiplex PCR; TCRdb stores in-frame clones only, minus some. The table records about 93,000 clones, over 55% of them present only once. Input material: PBMCs. The receptors here all came from a boy aged 5 to 17 in good health and CMV-seropositive.

This clone was seen a few times. The gene calls are TRBV7-3 and TRBJ2-5, with 8 positions matching TRBD1. The J call may be incorrect, as the DNA end agrees better with TRBJ2-7. In germline, CDR1 is SGHTA, CDR2 FQGTGA. CDR3 length: 15 residues. CDR3 sequence reads: CASRTTGTGTYEQYF. CDR3 DNA sequence: TGTGCCAGCAGGACCACCGGGACAGGAACCTACGAGCAGTACTTC.

This clone is a singleton in its sample. The chain combines TRBV19 with TRBJ1-1; D unresolved. The CDR3 runs 11 residues. V lost 8 bases and J 3 bases, leaving 7 bases between the germline ends. CDR1 is LNHDA, CDR2 SQIVND, per germline (reference sequence). DNA for the CDR3: TGTGCCAGTTTGAGGTACACTGAAGCTTTCTTT. Amino acid sequence: CASLRYTEAFF.

This chain connects TRBV13 to TRBJ1-6; D gene uncertain. The length of the CDR3 is 14 residues. CDR1 and CDR2 (germline): PRHDT, FYEKMQ (reference sequence). The V end lost 5 bases, the J end lost 8 bases, and 13 bases lay between the germline ends. The CDR3 DNA follows: TGTGCCAGCAGCCGAATAAACTTGGATTCACCCCTCCACTTT. It yields the protein CASSRINLDSPLHF. Full variable domain (rest looked up from reference TRBV13 and TRBJ1-6): AAGVIQSPRHLIKEKRETATLKCYPIPRHDTVYWYQQGPGQDPQFLISFYEKMQSDKGSIPDRFSAQQFSDYHSELNMSSLELGDSALYFCASSRINLDSPLHFGNGTRLTVT.